A single sample gave rise to the 29 T cell receptor beta chains below, sequenced in a study of cytomegalovirus exposure and HLA in healthy donors (TCRdb year 2017). The library was produced with the immunoSEQ multiplex PCR assay. A mixture of 60 forward primers for TCR Vbeta segments and 13 reverse primers for TCR Jbeta segments was used in the multiplex PCR. Sourced from immuneACCESS, this table was stored by TCRdb with only in-frame sequences that have V and J called. A share of the clones is absent; for the studies checked, an unresolved V gene accounts for under half, and the remainder has no known explanation. This sample comprises roughly 150,000 clones, about 70% of them detected only once. The top ten hold about 9.4% of the sample. The sequenced sample was PBMCs. These receptors originate from a man aged 25 to 40 in good health and CMV-seropositive.

The genes are TRBV5-5 and TRBJ1-5, with 9 positions matching TRBD1. V dropped 1 base and J dropped 1; count of bases not matched to a gene: 9. Per the germline V gene, CDR1 is SGHKS and CDR2 is YYEKEE (reference sequence). The CDR3 consists of 18 residues. This CDR3 is CASSLRQGGFPSNQPQHF. DNA of the CDR3: TGTGCCAGCAGCTTGAGACAGGGGGGCTTCCCGAGCAATCAGCCCCAGCATTTT.

This clone was found once. This chain connects TRBV18 to TRBJ1-1; D gene uncertain. Germline CDR1 reads KGHSH; CDR2 reads LQKENI. The CDR3 runs 14 residues. V was pared by 0 bases and J by 1 base, with 6 bases between. CDR3 loop: CASSPPPGNTEAFF. CDR3 in DNA: TGTGCCAGCTCACCACCGCCGGGGAACACTGAAGCTTTCTTT.

The V and J genes are TRBV9 and TRBJ2-7; weak D call: TRBD2 (5 bases). Germline values: CDR1 SGDLS, CDR2 YYNGEE. CDR3 length: 14 amino acids. V was shortened by 4 bases and J by 0 bases, with 11 bases between the two germline ends. CDR3 bases: TGTGCCAGCAGCCCCCGGGATAGCTCCTACGAGCAGTACTTC. This translates into CASSPRDSSYEQYF.

This clone showed up just a few times. V and J are TRBV6-6 and TRBJ2-3; a weak D match, TRBD2 (6 bases). The CDR3 is 14 amino acids. V lost 10 bases and J lost 2, with 16 bases in between. Per germline, CDR1 MNHNY and CDR2 SVGAGI (reference sequence). In nucleotides, the CDR3 is TGTGCCACTTCCCTTAGCGGAAACACAGATACGCAGTATTTT. It encodes CATSLSGNTDTQYF.

The chain employs TRBV7-9 and TRBJ2-1, with TRBD2 identical over 13 bases. Germline loops: CDR1 SEHNR, CDR2 FQNEAQ (reference sequence). V was clipped by 5 bases and J by 8 bases; unmatched bases: 6. CDR3 length: 15 residues. CDR3 in DNA: TGTGCCAGCAGCAGGACTAGCGGGAGTCCCGATGAGCAGTTCTTC. Its translation: CASSRTSGSPDEQFF.

The J gene is TRBJ2-2, the V gene TRBV18; D is perhaps TRBD2 (5 bases). Between the trimmed V and J ends, which lost 3 bases and 0 bases, there was a span of 8 bases. This CDR3 is built from 15 residues. CDR1 is KGHSH and CDR2 is LQKENI in the germline V gene. The CDR3 reads CASSPDLTNTGELFF. CDR3 DNA sequence: TGTGCCAGCTCACCGGACTTGACGAACACCGGGGAGCTGTTTTTT.

The chain has TRBV4-1 and TRBJ1-1; D is uncertain. This CDR3 spans 13 amino acids. Deletions cut 4 bases from V and 1 base from J, with 7 bases between. Germline V gene sequence: CDR1 MGHRA, CDR2 YSYEKL. CDR3 protein: CASSLRQNTEAFF. CDR3 bases: TGCGCCAGCAGCCTCCGACAGAACACTGAAGCTTTCTTT.

This clone has just a few counts. The rearrangement links TRBV6-6 to TRBJ2-7; 11 nucleotides agree with TRBD1. The length of the CDR3 is 15 residues. With V trimmed by 0 bases and J by 3 bases, 1 base remained unmatched. Germline CDR1 reads MNHNY; CDR2 reads SVGAGI (reference sequence). Here the CDR3 reads CASSYSDRGLYEQYF. CDR3 DNA sequence: TGTGCCAGCAGTTACTCGGACAGGGGGCTCTACGAGCAGTACTTC.

CDR3 sequence: CASSTSGEQFF. The CDR3, as DNA: TGTGCCAGCAGCACGAGCGGCGAGCAGTTCTTC. J is TRBJ2-1 and V is TRBV13, with a possible D match to TRBD2 (5 bases). The V gene's germline CDR1 is PRHDT and CDR2 FYEKMQ (reference sequence). Trimming left V 5 bases short and J 10 bases short, with 9 bases between. The CDR3 runs to 11 residues.

This clone showed up just a few times. The chain couples TRBV5-1 to TRBJ2-2; a possible D gene is TRBD2 (5 bases). The V gene's germline CDR1 is SGHRS and CDR2 YFSETQ. This CDR3 is built from 13 residues. With 5 bases removed from V and 4 bases from J, the gap between germline ends came to 9 bases. This chain's CDR3 is CASRAGVTGELFF. In nucleotides, the CDR3 is TGCGCCAGCAGGGCCGGGGTCACCGGGGAGCTGTTTTTT.

The rearrangement links TRBV19 to TRBJ1-1; D may be TRBD1 (5 bases). The germline V gene has CDR1 LNHDA and CDR2 SQIVND (reference sequence). The CDR3 length is 12 residues. Trimming took off 5 bases at V and 6 bases at J, with 10 bases between the two ends. This CDR3 reads CASSWGVAEAFF. Written as DNA, the CDR3 is TGTGCCAGTAGTTGGGGGGTCGCTGAAGCTTTCTTT.

The CDR3 here is CASSPGSSNQPQHF. For the CDR3, the DNA is TGTGCCAGTAGTCCGGGTTCAAGCAATCAGCCCCAGCATTTT. This chain links TRBV19 with TRBJ1-5; D unclear. Germline values: CDR1 LNHDA, CDR2 SQIVND (reference sequence). The CDR3 has 14 residues. V dropped 5 bases and J dropped 1 base, with 9 bases sitting between them.

V gene TRBV7-8 combines with J gene TRBJ2-7; 8 bases line up with TRBD1. This CDR3 has 14 amino acids. V was pared by 5 bases and J by 3 bases, with 6 bases of the junction left unmatched. Germline V lookup: CDR1 SGHVS, CDR2 FQNEAQ. In nucleotides, the CDR3 is TGTGCCAGCAGCCAGATCGGACAGGGCTACGAGCAGTACTTC. Protein sequence: CASSQIGQGYEQYF. Full variable domain (outside the CDR3, taken from reference TRBV7-8 and TRBJ2-7): GAGVSQSPRYKVAKRGQDVALRCDPISGHVSLFWYQQALGQGPEFLTYFQNEAQLDKSGLPSDRFFAERPEGSVSTLKIQRTQQEDSAVYLCASSQIGQGYEQYFGPGTRLTVT.

The gene calls are TRBV9 and TRBJ1-4; a possible D gene is TRBD1 (6 bases). This CDR3 is 19 amino acids long. V shed 0 bases and J shed 0 bases, with 18 bases lying between them. Germline V gene lookup returns CDR1 SGDLS and CDR2 YYNGEE. CDR3 nucleotide sequence: TGTGCCAGCAGCGTAGCTACATCTACAGGGTATGCAACTAATGAAAAACTGTTTTTT. Its translation is CASSVATSTGYATNEKLFF.

V usage is TRBV28 and J usage is TRBJ1-1, with a tentative D call TRBD1 (5 bases). The germline V and J ends were trimmed by 5 bases and 2 bases, with 12 bases remaining between them. Germline assignment: CDR1 MDHEN and CDR2 SYDVKM. This CDR3 has 14 residues. This CDR3 reads CASSTQRGNTEAFF. In nucleotides, the CDR3 is TGTGCCAGCAGTACACAAAGGGGAAACACTGAAGCTTTCTTT.

J is TRBJ2-1 and V is TRBV19; TRBD2 might be the D (5 bases). V lost 5 bases and J 6 bases, leaving 14 bases between the germline ends. This CDR3 contains 14 residues. CDR1 is LNHDA, CDR2 SQIVND, per germline (reference sequence). CDR3 region: CASSFTDSGNEQFF. The CDR3 DNA reads TGTGCCAGTAGTTTTACGGACTCGGGCAATGAGCAGTTCTTC.

This clone was observed once. The chain employs TRBV9 and TRBJ2-3; D is perhaps TRBD2 (6 bases). CDR1 is SGDLS, CDR2 YYNGEE, per germline. Between the trimmed V and J ends, which lost 4 bases and 4 bases, there was a span of 13 bases. The CDR3 loop spans 14 amino acids. The DNA of the CDR3 is TGTGCCAGCAGCCCGGGACTCAGCCCAGATACGCAGTATTTT. Protein product: CASSPGLSPDTQYF.

This chain joins TRBV23-1 and TRBJ1-3; 8 nucleotides match TRBD1. TRBV23-1 is placed among ORFs of uncertain function. CDR3 length: 20 residues. V lost 4 bases to trimming and J lost 0 bases; unmatched junction nucleotides: 17. CDR3 nucleotides: TGCGCCAGCAGTCTCCACGGGGGACAGGCGAACCTATTCTCTGGAAACACCATATATTTT. This gives the protein CASSLHGGQANLFSGNTIYF.

The V gene is TRBV19, the J gene TRBJ2-1; the match to TRBD2 covers 7 bases. The CDR3 contains 15 residues. The J segment lost 3 bases and the V segment lost 4 bases, leaving 6 bases of the junction unmatched. The germline V gene encodes CDR1 LNHDA and CDR2 SQIVND (reference sequence). The CDR3 DNA follows: TGTGCCAGTAGTAGGTCACTAGCGAACTACAATGAGCAGTTCTTC. The encoded protein is CASSRSLANYNEQFF.

This chain uses TRBV19 with TRBJ1-6; D possibly corresponds to TRBD1 (6 bases). The CDR3 runs 14 residues. Germline CDR1 is LNHDA and CDR2 is SQIVND (reference sequence). V dropped 6 bases and J dropped 10 bases, with 16 bases sitting between them. The CDR3: CASRTGNLLSPLHF. The CDR3 DNA reads TGTGCCAGTAGAACAGGGAACTTATTGTCACCCCTCCACTTT.

The V call is TRBV6-5, the J call TRBJ2-5; 8 positions match TRBD1. Judging by the DNA end, TRBJ2-7 fits better; the J call may be wrong. There are 15 residues in the CDR3. Germline V gene data show CDR1 as MNHEY and CDR2 as SVGAGI. The CDR3 sequence: CASSRPGQGGYEQYF. The CDR3 nucleotides read TGTGCCAGCAGTCGACCAGGACAGGGAGGCTACGAGCAGTACTTC.

This rearrangement joins TRBV6-5 to TRBJ1-1; TRBD1 might be the D (5 bases). Trimming pared 0 bases from V and 1 base from J, leaving 9 bases between. This CDR3 has 15 residues. Germline V CDR1 and CDR2: MNHEY, SVGAGI. This CDR3 reads CASSYSAGENTEAFF. CDR3 nucleotide sequence: TGTGCCAGCAGTTACTCAGCGGGGGAGAACACTGAAGCTTTCTTT.

This chain links TRBV20-1 with TRBJ2-5; 7 positions match TRBD1. This CDR3 has 10 residues. Germline CDR1 and CDR2: DFQATT and SNEGSKA (reference sequence). V shed 8 bases and J 7 bases; nucleotides not matched to a gene: 4. CDR3: CSHRGGTQYF. The CDR3 DNA reads TGCAGTCACAGGGGCGGGACCCAGTACTTC.

The V and J genes are TRBV9 and TRBJ2-7; a possible D gene is TRBD2 (5 bases). Germline V CDR1 and CDR2: SGDLS, YYNGEE. This CDR3 spans 11 amino acids. Trimming pared 0 bases from V and 8 bases from J, leaving 6 bases between. CDR3 sequence (DNA): TGTGCCAGCAGCGTAGGCGGGCAGCAGTACTTC. Amino acid sequence: CASSVGGQQYF. The variable domain in full, completed from reference TRBV9 and TRBJ2-7, reads DSGVTQTPKHLITATGQRVTLRCSPRSGDLSVYWYQQSLDQGLQFLIQYYNGEERAKGNILERFSAQQFPDLHSELNLSSLELGDSALYFCASSVGGQQYFGPGTRLTVT.

This clone has a handful of counts. This rearrangement joins TRBV5-1 to TRBJ2-7; a weak D match, TRBD2 (5 bases). CDR1 SGHRS and CDR2 YFSETQ come from the germline V gene. CDR3 length: 15 residues. V gave up 0 bases and J gave up 0 bases, with 10 bases separating them. For the CDR3, the DNA is TGCGCCAGCAGCTTGGAGGTCCGGGACTCCTACGAGCAGTACTTC. Translating gives CASSLEVRDSYEQYF.

The chain couples TRBV6-1 to TRBJ2-7, with 7 bases lining up with TRBD1. V lost 4 bases to trimming and J lost 7 bases; unmatched junction nucleotides: 7. CDR1 and CDR2 (germline): MNHNS, SASEGT. The CDR3 is made up of 13 amino acids. CDR3 protein: CASSGQGIGEQYF. In DNA, the CDR3 is TGTGCCAGCAGTGGACAGGGTATCGGGGAGCAGTACTTC.

The table lists this clone with a few counts. The chain couples TRBV14 to TRBJ2-7; 8 bases map to TRBD2. This CDR3 spans 14 amino acids. Germline CDR1 SGHDN, CDR2 FVKESK. V shed 4 bases and J 3 bases; nucleotides not matched to a gene: 5. CDR3 amino acids: CASSLGAGVYEQYF. The CDR3 coding sequence is TGTGCCAGCAGCCTGGGAGCGGGAGTCTACGAGCAGTACTTC.

This chain uses TRBV7-2 with TRBJ2-7; 7 nucleotides align to TRBD2. Germline V CDR1 and CDR2: SGHTA, FQGNSA. With V trimmed by 5 bases and J by 0 bases, 7 bases remained unmatched. This CDR3 has 15 amino acids. CDR3 protein: CASSLAAGVSYEQYF. CDR3 bases: TGTGCCAGCAGCCTCGCTGCGGGAGTCTCCTACGAGCAGTACTTC.

The chain carries TRBV10-3 and TRBJ1-1; D unclear. Trimming pared 5 bases from V and 1 base from J, leaving 8 bases between. CDR3 length: 13 residues. CDR1 ENHRY and CDR2 SYGVKD come from the germline V gene. As DNA, the CDR3 is TGTGCCATCAGTCAATCGGGGAACACTGAAGCTTTCTTT. It translates to CAISQSGNTEAFF.